The 7 T cell receptor beta chains in this list originate from one sample, sequenced in a study of blood T cells in healthy people across ages. The authors ran a second PCR of roughly 7 to 11 cycles using a sample-barcoded 5' primer and a J-beta primer mix. TCRdb reanalysed the 5' RACE reads using MiXCR and keeps one entry per CDR3 protein. Here the sample spans roughly 1.6 million distinct CDR3 sequences, roughly 32% being singletons. The sample consisted of blood. The receptors here all came from a young woman in good health.

A few counts support this clonotype. The V and J genes are TRBV2 and TRBJ2-1; D gene ambiguous. From germline, CDR1 is SNHLY and CDR2 FYNNEI. CDR3 length: 11 amino acids. V was clipped by 7 bases and J by 9 bases, with 10 bases between them. CDR3 in amino acids: CASMGGAEQFF. CDR3 bases: TGTGCCAGCATGGGTGGCGCTGAGCAGTTCTTC.

This clonotype has a count of ten or more. This chain joins TRBV20-1 and TRBJ2-7; possible D gene TRBD2, 7 bases. This CDR3 is built from 16 residues. V lost 0 bases, J lost 0 bases, and 15 bases lay in between. Germline values: CDR1 DFQATT, CDR2 SNEGSKA (reference sequence). CDR3 sequence (DNA): TGCAGTGCTAGAGATATTGGCGGGGGCCGCTCCTACGAGCAGTACTTC. It is translated as CSARDIGGGRSYEQYF.

This rearrangement joins TRBV7-9 to TRBJ2-1; TRBD2 matches at 10 bases. This CDR3 has 17 residues. Germline V gene lookup returns CDR1 SEHNR and CDR2 FQNEAQ (reference sequence). J lost 5 bases, V lost 5 bases, and 12 bases had no gene match. In DNA form, the CDR3 reads TGTGCCAGCAGCCCTACAGGGGGTAGCGGGGGGAACAATGAGCAGTTCTTC. Its protein product is CASSPTGGSGGNNEQFF.

The genes are TRBV28 and TRBJ1-1; TRBD1 agrees at 8 bases. The CDR3 loop spans 16 amino acids. Germline V gives CDR1 MDHEN, CDR2 SYDVKM. V dropped 4 bases and J dropped 1; count of bases not matched to a gene: 8. The CDR3 sequence: CASSSPGGAGNTEAFF. CDR3 DNA: TGTGCCAGCAGTTCTCCAGGGGGCGCAGGGAACACTGAAGCTTTCTTT.

A note on this clonotype: Germline is not matched at one junction end, which may reflect a read error. V gene TRBV7-2 combines with J gene TRBJ2-1; 15 bases fit TRBD2. The germline CDR1 and CDR2 sequences are SGHTA and FQGNSA. The CDR3 is 19 amino acids. The CDR3 loop reads CASGLERTSGGEPYNEQFF. CDR3 bases: TGTGCCAGCGGCTTAGAGAGGACTAGCGGGGGGGAGCCCTACAATGAGCAGTTCTTC.

The chain is built from TRBV5-1 and TRBJ2-1, with 9 positions matching TRBD1. The CDR3 extends over 15 amino acids. The germline CDR1 and CDR2 sequences are SGHRS and YFSETQ. The J segment lost 9 bases and the V segment lost 3 bases, leaving 10 bases of the junction unmatched. The CDR3 DNA reads TGCGCCAGCAGCTCCGGGACAGGGTTGTTCGGTGAGCAGTTCTTC. Amino acids: CASSSGTGLFGEQFF.

The chain combines TRBV6-2 or TRBV6-3 with TRBJ2-3; D may be TRBD1 or TRBD2 (5 bases each). In germline, CDR1 is MNHEY, CDR2 SVGEGT. CDR3 length: 14 residues. Trimming pared 2 bases from V and 2 bases from J, leaving 8 bases between. The DNA of the CDR3 is TGTGCCAGCAGTTACGTCGGGGCCACAGATACGCAGTATTTT. Protein: CASSYVGATDTQYF.